In its sample, the clone carrying this T cell receptor (beta chain) was seen a few times. What it binds is unknown. These data belong to a study of beta chain features in type 1 diabetes. Study-level points and caveats: Short templates might get an advantage during PCR, and this would be equal in patients and controls. In every one of the four CD4+ subsets, TCRB CDR3s were moderately but significantly shorter in Type 1 diabetes patients.

Stem cell-like memory, regulatory, central memory and naive CD4+ cells were sorted via CD45RO/CCR7/CD25/CD127/CD95/CD27. Germline V gives CDR1 DFQATT, CDR2 SNEGSKA (reference sequence). The CDR3 length is 10 residues. J gave up 13 bases and V 6 bases, and 7 bases lay outside the gene matches. The isolated RNA, all of it, was reverse transcribed, so expressed TCRB transcripts were what got sequenced. The data were produced by immunoSEQ multiplex PCR, yet TCRdb's version contains in-frame clones alone and is incomplete. The sample gives about 22,000 clones, about 57% of which show up once; under 0.4% is in the top ten.

The receptor was isolated from a man between 18 and 35 years old with type 1 diabetes. The material sequenced was stem cell memory CD4+ T cells from blood. The V gene is TRBV20-1, the J gene TRBJ2-7, with TRBD1 matching over 9 bases. This chain's CDR3 is CSAWGDRAYF. CDR3 coding DNA: TGCAGTGCATGGGGGGACAGGGCATACTTC.